This T cell receptor beta chain was sequenced during a study of T-cell reconstitution after alpha-beta-depleted transplantation in children. Study results and caveats: There were reportedly several hundred expanded graft clones from which alpha-beta T cells came about two months after transplant. Recipient T cells and thymic progenitors that survived gave rise to the high TCRbeta diversity observed at day 60 in some patients. Among T cells one year after transplant, newly produced cells accounted for most counts and diversity.

Comment on this clonotype: Its antigen is undetermined.

V gave up 2 bases and J gave up 6 bases, with 5 bases separating them. CDR3 length: 12 amino acids. The library targeted TCRbeta and was prepared with unique molecular identifiers. TCRdb reprocessed the PCR reads with MiXCR, giving one entry per CDR3 protein. The sample gives 450,000 to 600,000 distinct CDR3 sequences, over 9.5% of which show up once; around 2% is in the top ten. The receptor comes from a child aged 2 to 9 with inherited bone marrow failure, due to receive a stem cell transplant. Sample: PBMCs, taken before TCRalphabeta/CD19-depleted stem cell transplant. This sequence joins TRBV12-3 or TRBV12-4 and TRBJ2-1, with no clear D. The CDR3 loop is CASSLNINEQFF. As DNA, the CDR3 is TGTGCCAGCAGTTTAAATATCAATGAGCAGTTCTTC.